The present T cell receptor beta chain was sequenced within a study of T cells in Graves' hyperthyroidism and ophthalmopathy. The source of the PBMCs was 8.5 to 10 ml of fresh peripheral blood. The V gene's germline CDR1 is PRHDT and CDR2 FYEKMQ (reference sequence). The CDR3 loop spans 15 amino acids. V trimming: 4 bases; J trimming: 2 bases; junction bases outside the gene matches: 2. Amplification yielded TCR beta CDR3 regions, with RNA transcripts as the source. RT-PCR in the first round (using the HTBI primer set) targeted the TCR CDR3. TCRdb recomputed calls from the multiplex PCR reads with MiXCR, one row per CDR3 protein. The repertoire holds about 840,000 distinct CDR3 sequences, with around 38% as singletons.

The TCR comes from a man aged 18-30 years with Graves' hyperthyroidism. The source material was blood. V usage is TRBV13 and J usage is TRBJ2-7; 13 bases line up with TRBD2. CDR3 in DNA: TGTGCCAGCAGCTCCGGGACTAGCGGGACCTACGAGCAGTACTTC. Encoded protein: CASSSGTSGTYEQYF. Using reference TRBV13 and TRBJ2-7 for the parts outside the CDR3, the full variable domain is AAGVIQSPRHLIKEKRETATLKCYPIPRHDTVYWYQQGPGQDPQFLISFYEKMQSDKGSIPDRFSAQQFSDYHSELNMSSLELGDSALYFCASSSGTSGTYEQYFGPGTRLTVT.